This T cell receptor beta chain was identified during a study of OX40 agonist ivuxolimab in advanced cancers. Overall study: The dose-escalation cohort was about 83% male, with a mean age of approximately 61 years, ranging about 23 to 79. Study findings and constraints: Undetermined was the antigen specificity of the expanded peripheral T cells. On average, CD8+ T cells had more expanded clones than CD4+.

Only in-frame clones appear in the TCRdb table, and some are missing; sequencing was by immunoSEQ multiplex PCR. Of 60,000 to 85,000 clones detected, 65% to 90% appear once; the ten largest clones hold more than 1.4%. Baseline was the first blood sampling point, followed by cycle 4 day 1 and cycle 7 day 1. About this clone itself: Its antigen remains unknown.

Trimming removed 5 bases at V and 5 bases at J, with 9 bases between. This CDR3 is built from 12 residues. Per the germline V gene, CDR1 is SGHVS and CDR2 is FNYEAQ. The sequencing here drew on CD4+ or CD8+ T cells sorted from blood, taken in a trial of the OX40 agonist ivuxolimab. The TCR was taken from an adult with an advanced solid tumor such as melanoma, head and neck, liver or kidney cancer. The V and J genes are TRBV7-6 and TRBJ1-1; D ambiguous. The DNA for the CDR3 is TGTGCCAGCAGCCATCGGAATACTGAAGCTTTCTTT. This codes for CASSHRNTEAFF.